This T cell receptor beta chain is drawn from a study of T cells in Graves' hyperthyroidism and ophthalmopathy. Study background: Before any treatment, at initial diagnosis, peripheral blood was collected.

The CDR3 runs 17 residues. Trimming cost V 1 base and J 5 bases; bases outside gene matches: 9. The germline V gene encodes CDR1 LNHNV and CDR2 YYDKDF (reference sequence). This clonotype has a count of ten or more. Its target is unknown. Template material for amplifying TCR beta CDR3 regions consisted of RNA transcripts. During a first-round RT-PCR of the TCR CDR3, the HTBI primer set was used. TCRdb re-analysed the multiplex PCR reads in MiXCR, keeping a single row per CDR3 protein. In the table there are roughly 740,000 distinct CDR3 sequences, about a sixth of which are singletons. PBMCs stemmed from approximately 9.1 ml fresh peripheral blood. Overall study findings and caveats: Within blood appeared most thyroid clonotypes that had expanded above 0.001.

V is TRBV15 and J is TRBJ2-3; 10 bases match TRBD2. Sequencing was performed on blood. This receptor was obtained from a young man with Graves' hyperthyroidism. The DNA of the CDR3 is TGTGCCACCAGCAGAGTTGCAGCGGGAGGGCCGGGAGATACGCAGTATTTT. Protein product: CATSRVAAGGPGDTQYF.